These 5 T cell receptor beta chains were all obtained from the same sample, sequenced in a study of blood T cell repertoires in COVID-19. Produced via immunoSEQ multiplex PCR; TCRdb's table is partial and in-frame only. Of about 45,000 clones listed, 60% to 80% were seen once; the top ten hold around a fifth. Sequenced input: peripheral blood. The receptor set was obtained from a man in his sixties or seventies with acute or convalescent COVID-19.

The CDR3 nucleotides read TGTGCCAGCAGCTTAGGGCCCGACAGGGTCCAGCATTTT. Its translation is CASSLGPDRVQHF. This rearrangement joins TRBV7-9 to TRBJ1-5; 7 bases are a match to TRBD1. V was clipped by 1 base and J by 12 bases; unmatched bases: 6. Per the germline V gene, CDR1 is SEHNR and CDR2 is FQNEAQ (reference sequence). This CDR3 is 13 amino acids long. The full variable domain, its missing parts supplied by reference TRBV7-9 and TRBJ1-5, is DTGVSQNPRHKITKRGQNVTFRCDPISEHNRLYWYRQTLGQGPEFLTYFQNEAQLEKSRLLSDRFSAERPKGSFSTLEIQRTEQGDSAMYLCASSLGPDRVQHFGDGTRLSIL.

The chain has TRBV5-1 and TRBJ2-4, with 9 bases aligning to TRBD1. Germline lookup yields CDR1 SGHRS and CDR2 YFSETQ. CDR3 length equals 16 residues. V lost 0 bases, J lost 4 bases, and 5 bases stayed unmatched. CDR3 sequence: CASSLDPGTGKNIQYF. The CDR3 nucleotides read TGCGCCAGCAGCTTGGACCCCGGGACAGGGAAAAACATTCAGTACTTC.

The chain recombines TRBV7-9 with TRBJ2-7; 7 nucleotides agree with TRBD1. The CDR3 is 13 amino acids. CDR1 SEHNR and CDR2 FQNEAQ come from the germline V gene (reference sequence). V gave up 5 bases and J gave up 1 base; unmatched junction bases: 2. CDR3: CASSRDRSYEQYF. CDR3 DNA: TGTGCCAGCAGCAGGGACAGATCCTACGAGCAGTACTTC. The full variable domain, in which reference TRBV7-9 and TRBJ2-7 provide the parts outside the CDR3, is DTGVSQNPRHKITKRGQNVTFRCDPISEHNRLYWYRQTLGQGPEFLTYFQNEAQLEKSRLLSDRFSAERPKGSFSTLEIQRTEQGDSAMYLCASSRDRSYEQYFGPGTRLTVT.

The chain employs TRBV5-5 and TRBJ2-7; 8 positions agree with TRBD2. The V and J ends lost 4 bases and 2 bases, in that order; junction bases with no gene match: 11. The germline V gene has CDR1 SGHKS and CDR2 YYEKEE (reference sequence). The CDR3 is made up of 16 amino acids. CDR3 loop: CASSTGGGLTAYEQYF. In DNA, the CDR3 is TGTGCCAGCAGCACGGGGGGGGGCTTAACGGCCTACGAGCAGTACTTC.

J is TRBJ1-1 and V is TRBV7-8; D unclear. This CDR3 spans 15 amino acids. The germline V gene has CDR1 SGHVS and CDR2 FQNEAQ. V dropped 5 bases and J dropped 0 bases, with 13 bases sitting between them. The CDR3 DNA sequence: TGTGCCAGCAGCCCCTGGACGGGGTTGAACACTGAAGCTTTCTTT. This translates into CASSPWTGLNTEAFF.